These 24 T cell receptor beta chains were all obtained from the same sample, sequenced in a study of blood T cell repertoires in COVID-19 (dated by TCRdb to 2020 to 2022). To prepare the library, the immunoSEQ multiplex PCR assay was applied. The clones in this table, taken by TCRdb from immuneACCESS, are in-frame only. Not every clone is retained; where verified, under half of the shortfall comes from an unresolved V gene, and the cause of the rest is unknown. The sample contains around 150,000 clones, around 84% of them found a single time. The ten top clones hold roughly 19% of the sample. Sequenced: peripheral blood. These receptors originate from a woman older than 75 with acute or convalescent COVID-19.

As concerns this clone: The sample contains more than one DNA sequence encoding this CDR3. This chain uses TRBV12-5 with TRBJ2-1, with 11 bases fitting TRBD2. This CDR3 contains 13 residues. With V trimmed by 5 bases and J by 6 bases, 0 bases remained unmatched. Germline CDR1 reads LGHNT; CDR2 reads FRNRAP. CDR3 loop: CASGLAGGNEQFF. The CDR3 nucleotides read TGTGCTAGTGGTCTAGCGGGGGGCAATGAGCAGTTCTTC.

The chain links TRBV19 to TRBJ2-1; 8 bases line up with TRBD1. Germline values: CDR1 LNHDA, CDR2 SQIVND (reference sequence). Losses at the gene ends were 4 bases for V and 10 bases for J; bases not matched to a gene: 12. The CDR3 is 15 amino acids. This CDR3 reads CASSNDRGPNFEQFF. The DNA of the CDR3 is TGTGCCAGTAGTAACGACAGGGGCCCGAATTTCGAGCAGTTCTTC.

A single count supports this clone. This rearrangement joins TRBV6-5 to TRBJ1-2, with a weak D call TRBD1 (5 bases). CDR1 and CDR2 (germline): MNHEY, SVGAGI. The CDR3 extends over 14 amino acids. Trimming shortened V by 8 bases and J by 5 bases, and 18 bases separated the two germline ends. CDR3 sequence (DNA): TGTGCCAGCCGGGTGGGGGGAGTAGGGTATGGCTACACCTTC. It translates to CASRVGGVGYGYTF.

This chain links TRBV18 with TRBJ2-5; D perhaps matches TRBD2 (7 bases). Germline values: CDR1 KGHSH, CDR2 LQKENI. The CDR3 totals 16 residues. The V and J ends lost 2 bases and 4 bases respectively, with 17 bases between them. The CDR3: CASSPGFERGGETQYF. The CDR3 coding sequence is TGTGCCAGCTCACCAGGCTTCGAAAGGGGGGGAGAGACCCAGTACTTC. Drawing the rest from reference TRBV18 and TRBJ2-5, the complete variable domain is NAGVMQNPRHLVRRRGQEARLRCSPMKGHSHVYWYRQLPEEGLKFMVYLQKENIIDESGMPKERFSAEFPKEGPSILRIQQVVRGDSAAYFCASSPGFERGGETQYFGPGTRLLVL.

Only a few counts were recorded for this clone. In DNA, the CDR3 is TGTGCCAGCAGTTCCCTCGGGAATAACAATGAGCAGTTCTTC. Protein: CASSSLGNNNEQFF. The chain uses TRBV6-6 and TRBJ2-1, with a possible D match to TRBD2 (5 bases). The CDR3 length is 14 residues. Per germline, CDR1 MNHNY and CDR2 SVGAGI (reference sequence). Trimming pared 4 bases from V and 5 bases from J, leaving 12 bases between.

The chain carries TRBV27 and TRBJ1-5; the D is unclear. Trimming took 2 bases from V and 4 from J, leaving 6 bases between them. CDR3 size: 13 residues. From germline, CDR1 is MNHEY and CDR2 SMNVEV (reference sequence). CDR3 bases: TGTGCCAGCAGTTTAGGGCAAAATCAGCCCCAGCATTTT. As protein: CASSLGQNQPQHF.

The chain is built from TRBV29-1 and TRBJ1-2; D is unresolved. The length of the CDR3 is 12 residues. CDR1 is SQVTM and CDR2 is ANQGSEA in the germline V gene. The V and J ends lost 3 bases and 4 bases respectively, with 9 bases between them. DNA for the CDR3: TGCAGCGTTGATAAGGGAGGCTATGGCTACACCTTC. Translated, it gives CSVDKGGYGYTF.

The chain uses TRBV7-6 and TRBJ1-2; tentative D call: TRBD1 (5 bases). This CDR3 is 17 amino acids long. V lost 1 base to trimming and J lost 0 bases, with 15 bases between them. Germline-derived CDR1 and CDR2 are SGHVS and FNYEAQ. The CDR3 reads CASSLEPLQGTNYGYTF. The CDR3 DNA sequence: TGTGCCAGCAGCTTAGAGCCGTTGCAGGGAACTAACTATGGCTACACCTTC.

The J gene is TRBJ1-5, the V gene TRBV19, with D maybe TRBD1 (5 bases). The CDR3 contains 16 residues. Germline V gives CDR1 LNHDA, CDR2 SQIVND (reference sequence). V lost 5 bases and J lost 4, with 18 bases in between. CDR3 residues: CASSAAGRGPNQPQHF. CDR3 in DNA: TGTGCCAGTAGTGCCGCCGGGAGGGGACCTAATCAGCCCCAGCATTTT.

The CDR3 sequence is CASSHRTGAGGYTF. Here the CDR3 DNA reads TGTGCCAGCAGCCATAGGACAGGGGCAGGCGGCTACACCTTC. This rearrangement joins TRBV3-1 (or the pseudogene TRBV3-2) to TRBJ1-2, with 9 bases fitting TRBD1. This CDR3 is 14 amino acids long. The V gene's germline CDR1 is LGHDT and CDR2 YNNKEL (reference sequence). The ends lost 3 bases at V and 8 bases at J; junction bases unmatched: 7.

The chain combines TRBV5-1 with TRBJ1-6, with D possibly being TRBD1 (5 bases). CDR1 and CDR2 from the germline V gene are SGHRS and YFSETQ. With 0 bases removed from V and 0 bases from J, the gap between germline ends came to 22 bases. CDR3 length: 21 amino acids. This CDR3 reads CASSLEPTVSPSSSYNSPLHF. The CDR3 DNA follows: TGCGCCAGCAGCTTGGAACCGACAGTTTCCCCTTCAAGCTCCTATAATTCACCCCTCCACTTT.

The chain has TRBV13 and TRBJ2-1; 8 bases agree with TRBD1. The length of the CDR3 is 15 residues. Per the germline V gene, CDR1 is PRHDT and CDR2 is FYEKMQ (reference sequence). Trimming at V came to 0 bases and at J to 5 bases, leaving 3 bases not matched to a gene. The CDR3 DNA reads as TGTGCCAGCAGCTTAGGAGGGACAGGCGACAATGAGCAGTTCTTC. Amino acids: CASSLGGTGDNEQFF.

This clone occurred once. The chain is built from TRBV6-2 or TRBV6-3 and TRBJ2-3; D might be TRBD2 (6 bases). V shed 0 bases and J shed 6 bases, with 22 bases lying between them. The length of the CDR3 is 18 residues. Germline V CDR1 and CDR2: MNHEY, SVGEGT. CDR3 nucleotides: TGTGCCAGCAGTTACTCGGGTTCGTGGGACTCAAGTCGGGATACGCAGTATTTT. It translates to CASSYSGSWDSSRDTQYF.

For this clone: Mismatch with germline at one junction end may stem from a read error. In nucleotides, the CDR3 is TGTGCCAGCAGCTCAGGAGGTAGGGTAGGGTTT. It is translated as CASSSGGRVGF. This chain uses TRBV11-2 with TRBJ1-6; D remains unclear. CDR1 and CDR2 from the germline V gene are SGHAT and FQNNGV. The CDR3 has 11 residues.

The chain links TRBV3-1 (or the pseudogene TRBV3-2) to TRBJ2-1; tentative D call: TRBD2 (5 bases). The V gene's germline CDR1 is LGHDT and CDR2 YNNKEL (reference sequence). Trimming pared 6 bases from V and 5 bases from J, leaving 26 bases between. This CDR3 is 18 amino acids long. In nucleotides, the CDR3 is TGTGCCAGCAGTGTGGCCACTAGTAGTGTCTTCTATCACAATGAGCAGTTCTTC. Its translation is CASSVATSSVFYHNEQFF.

CDR3 residues: CARSRGLAGYYNEQFF. The CDR3 DNA reads TGTGCCAGAAGCCGGGGACTAGCGGGATACTACAATGAGCAGTTCTTC. The chain has TRBV5-3 and TRBJ2-1, with 13 bases fitting TRBD2. TRBV5-3 is assigned to the ORF class and has an uncertain function. The V and J ends lost 4 bases and 3 bases, in that order; junction bases with no gene match: 4. The CDR3 length is 16 residues.

This sequence joins TRBV13 and TRBJ2-2; 8 bases line up with TRBD1. V trimming: 5 bases; J trimming: 0 bases; junction bases outside the gene matches: 8. This CDR3 contains 17 residues. Germline V CDR1 and CDR2: PRHDT, FYEKMQ (reference sequence). The chain's CDR3 is CASSLGHRGTNTGELFF. DNA of the CDR3: TGTGCCAGCAGCCTTGGGCACAGGGGGACGAACACCGGGGAGCTGTTTTTT. The variable domain in full, completed from reference TRBV13 and TRBJ2-2, reads AAGVIQSPRHLIKEKRETATLKCYPIPRHDTVYWYQQGPGQDPQFLISFYEKMQSDKGSIPDRFSAQQFSDYHSELNMSSLELGDSALYFCASSLGHRGTNTGELFFGEGSRLTVL.

This clone was observed a handful of times. The CDR3 DNA reads as TGTGCCAGTACTGGGGCCACAGCGTATAATGAAAAACTGTTTTTT. Its protein is CASTGATAYNEKLFF. This rearrangement joins TRBV19 to TRBJ1-4; the D gene is possibly TRBD1 (5 bases). This CDR3 comprises 15 residues. The V end lost 7 bases, the J end lost 4 bases, and 16 bases lay between the germline ends. Germline V gene sequence: CDR1 LNHDA, CDR2 SQIVND (reference sequence). Filled out from reference TRBV19 and TRBJ1-4, the complete variable domain reads DGGITQSPKYLFRKEGQNVTLSCEQNLNHDAMYWYRQDPGQGLRLIYYSQIVNDFQKGDIAEGYSVSREKKESFPLTVTSAQKNPTAFYLCASTGATAYNEKLFFGSGTQLSVL.

This CDR3 reads CASSLLWQGSYNEQFF. The CDR3 DNA reads TGTGCCAGCAGCTTACTCTGGCAGGGGTCCTACAATGAGCAGTTCTTC. The J gene is TRBJ2-1, the V gene TRBV7-9, with D possibly being TRBD1 (6 bases). Trimming removed 2 bases at V and 1 base at J, with 12 bases between. Germline CDR1 and CDR2: SEHNR and FQNEAQ (reference sequence). This CDR3 has 16 amino acids.

The CDR3 loop reads CASSPGIAGGNEQFF. The CDR3 DNA reads TGTGCCAGCAGCCCCGGGATAGCGGGGGGCAATGAGCAGTTCTTC. The chain uses TRBV7-3 and TRBJ2-1, with 10 bases identical to TRBD2. Germline V lookup: CDR1 SGHTA, CDR2 FQGTGA. Losses at the gene ends were 5 bases for V and 6 bases for J; bases not matched to a gene: 7. This CDR3 contains 15 residues.

This sequence joins TRBV3-1 (or the pseudogene TRBV3-2) and TRBJ1-1; TRBD1 is a possible D gene (5 bases). CDR3 length: 13 amino acids. Trimming pared 4 bases from V and 4 bases from J, leaving 10 bases between. Looked up from germline, CDR1 is LGHDT and CDR2 is YNNKEL (reference sequence). In DNA, the CDR3 is TGTGCCAGCAGCCGCGACGGGGGCACTGAAGCTTTCTTT. Its protein product is CASSRDGGTEAFF.

The chain is built from TRBV28 and TRBJ2-2; a weak D match, TRBD1 (6 bases). Germline loops: CDR1 MDHEN, CDR2 SYDVKM. Trimming shortened V by 3 bases and J by 3 bases, and 11 bases separated the two germline ends. This CDR3 has 15 residues. The CDR3 DNA reads TGTGCCAGCAGTTTGCAGGGGCCCTACACCGGGGAGCTGTTTTTT. It specifies CASSLQGPYTGELFF.

The chain combines TRBV6-4 with TRBJ1-2; 9 bases line up with TRBD1. This CDR3 is built from 14 residues. The germline gives CDR1 MRHNA, CDR2 SNTAGT. The V segment lost 7 bases and the J segment 8 bases; nucleotides outside the gene matches: 11. The CDR3, as DNA: TGTGCCAGCACCAAGTCACAGGGGGCCTTAGGCTACACCTTC. This codes for CASTKSQGALGYTF.

This clone was detected a few times. The chain recombines TRBV6-5 with TRBJ2-1; 8 positions match TRBD2. The CDR3 loop spans 15 amino acids. The germline CDR1 and CDR2 sequences are MNHEY and SVGAGI. J gave up 2 bases and V 8 bases, and 8 bases lay outside the gene matches. CDR3 sequence (DNA): TGTGCCAGCGGACAAGCGGGAGTTCCCTACAATGAGCAGTTCTTC. Its translation: CASGQAGVPYNEQFF.